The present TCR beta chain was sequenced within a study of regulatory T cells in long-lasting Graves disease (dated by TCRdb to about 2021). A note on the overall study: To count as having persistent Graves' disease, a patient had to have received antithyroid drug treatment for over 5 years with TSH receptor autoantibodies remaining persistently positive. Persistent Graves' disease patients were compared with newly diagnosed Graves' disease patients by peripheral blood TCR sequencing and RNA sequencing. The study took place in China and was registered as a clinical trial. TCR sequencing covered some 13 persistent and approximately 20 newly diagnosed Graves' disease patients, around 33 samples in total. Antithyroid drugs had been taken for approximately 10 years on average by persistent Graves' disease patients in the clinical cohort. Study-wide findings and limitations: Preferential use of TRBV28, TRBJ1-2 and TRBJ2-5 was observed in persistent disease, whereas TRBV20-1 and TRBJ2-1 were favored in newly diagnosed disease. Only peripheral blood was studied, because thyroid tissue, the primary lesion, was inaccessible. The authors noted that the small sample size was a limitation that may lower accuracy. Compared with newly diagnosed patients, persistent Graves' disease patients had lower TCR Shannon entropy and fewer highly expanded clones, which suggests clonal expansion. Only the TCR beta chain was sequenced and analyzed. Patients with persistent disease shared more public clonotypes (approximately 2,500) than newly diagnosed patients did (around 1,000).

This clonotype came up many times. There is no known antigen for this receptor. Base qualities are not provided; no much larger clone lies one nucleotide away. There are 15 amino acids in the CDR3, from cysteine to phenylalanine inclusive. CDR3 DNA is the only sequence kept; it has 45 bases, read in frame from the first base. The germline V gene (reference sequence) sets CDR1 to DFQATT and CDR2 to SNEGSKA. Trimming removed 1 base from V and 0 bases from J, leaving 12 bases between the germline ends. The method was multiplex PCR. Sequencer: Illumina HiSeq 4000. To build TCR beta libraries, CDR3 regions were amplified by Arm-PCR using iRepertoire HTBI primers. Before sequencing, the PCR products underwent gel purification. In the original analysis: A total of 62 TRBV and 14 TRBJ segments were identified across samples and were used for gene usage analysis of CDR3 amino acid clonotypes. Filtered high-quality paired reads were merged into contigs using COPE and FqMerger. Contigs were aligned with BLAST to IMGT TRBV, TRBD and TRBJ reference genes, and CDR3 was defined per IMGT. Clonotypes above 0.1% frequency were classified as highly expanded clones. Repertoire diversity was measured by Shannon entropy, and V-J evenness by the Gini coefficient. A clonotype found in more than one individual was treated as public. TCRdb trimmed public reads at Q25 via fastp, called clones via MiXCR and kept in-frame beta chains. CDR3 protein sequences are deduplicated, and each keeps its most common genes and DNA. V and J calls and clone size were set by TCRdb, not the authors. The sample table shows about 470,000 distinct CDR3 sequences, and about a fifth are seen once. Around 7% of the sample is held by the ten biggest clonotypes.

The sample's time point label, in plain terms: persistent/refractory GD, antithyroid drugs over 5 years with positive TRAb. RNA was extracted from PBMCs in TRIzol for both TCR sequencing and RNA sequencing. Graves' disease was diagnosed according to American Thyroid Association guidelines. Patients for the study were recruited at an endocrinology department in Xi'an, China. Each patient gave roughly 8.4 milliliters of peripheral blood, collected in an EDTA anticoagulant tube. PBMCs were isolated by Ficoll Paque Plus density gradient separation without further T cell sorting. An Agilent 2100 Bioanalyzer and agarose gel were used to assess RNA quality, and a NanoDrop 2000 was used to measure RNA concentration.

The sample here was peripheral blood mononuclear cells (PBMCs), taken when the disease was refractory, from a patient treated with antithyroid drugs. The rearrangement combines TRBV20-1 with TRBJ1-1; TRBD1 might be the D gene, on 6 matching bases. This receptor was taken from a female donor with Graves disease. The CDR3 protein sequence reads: CSARAGAGMNTEAFF. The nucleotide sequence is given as TGCAGTGCTAGAGCGGGGGCTGGGATGAACACTGAAGCTTTCTTT.